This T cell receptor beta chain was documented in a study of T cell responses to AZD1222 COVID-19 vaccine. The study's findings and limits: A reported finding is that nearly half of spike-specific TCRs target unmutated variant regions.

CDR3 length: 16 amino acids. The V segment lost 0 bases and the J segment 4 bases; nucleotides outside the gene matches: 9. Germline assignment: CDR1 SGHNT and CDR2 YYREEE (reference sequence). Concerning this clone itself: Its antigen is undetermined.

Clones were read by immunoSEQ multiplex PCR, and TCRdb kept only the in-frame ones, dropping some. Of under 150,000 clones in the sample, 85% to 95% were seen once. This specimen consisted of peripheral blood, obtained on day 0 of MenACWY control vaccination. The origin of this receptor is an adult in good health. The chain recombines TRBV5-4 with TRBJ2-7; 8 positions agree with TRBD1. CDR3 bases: TGTGCCAGCAGCTTGGAGGGAGCCAGGGGGCTATACGAGCAGTACTTC. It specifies CASSLEGARGLYEQYF.